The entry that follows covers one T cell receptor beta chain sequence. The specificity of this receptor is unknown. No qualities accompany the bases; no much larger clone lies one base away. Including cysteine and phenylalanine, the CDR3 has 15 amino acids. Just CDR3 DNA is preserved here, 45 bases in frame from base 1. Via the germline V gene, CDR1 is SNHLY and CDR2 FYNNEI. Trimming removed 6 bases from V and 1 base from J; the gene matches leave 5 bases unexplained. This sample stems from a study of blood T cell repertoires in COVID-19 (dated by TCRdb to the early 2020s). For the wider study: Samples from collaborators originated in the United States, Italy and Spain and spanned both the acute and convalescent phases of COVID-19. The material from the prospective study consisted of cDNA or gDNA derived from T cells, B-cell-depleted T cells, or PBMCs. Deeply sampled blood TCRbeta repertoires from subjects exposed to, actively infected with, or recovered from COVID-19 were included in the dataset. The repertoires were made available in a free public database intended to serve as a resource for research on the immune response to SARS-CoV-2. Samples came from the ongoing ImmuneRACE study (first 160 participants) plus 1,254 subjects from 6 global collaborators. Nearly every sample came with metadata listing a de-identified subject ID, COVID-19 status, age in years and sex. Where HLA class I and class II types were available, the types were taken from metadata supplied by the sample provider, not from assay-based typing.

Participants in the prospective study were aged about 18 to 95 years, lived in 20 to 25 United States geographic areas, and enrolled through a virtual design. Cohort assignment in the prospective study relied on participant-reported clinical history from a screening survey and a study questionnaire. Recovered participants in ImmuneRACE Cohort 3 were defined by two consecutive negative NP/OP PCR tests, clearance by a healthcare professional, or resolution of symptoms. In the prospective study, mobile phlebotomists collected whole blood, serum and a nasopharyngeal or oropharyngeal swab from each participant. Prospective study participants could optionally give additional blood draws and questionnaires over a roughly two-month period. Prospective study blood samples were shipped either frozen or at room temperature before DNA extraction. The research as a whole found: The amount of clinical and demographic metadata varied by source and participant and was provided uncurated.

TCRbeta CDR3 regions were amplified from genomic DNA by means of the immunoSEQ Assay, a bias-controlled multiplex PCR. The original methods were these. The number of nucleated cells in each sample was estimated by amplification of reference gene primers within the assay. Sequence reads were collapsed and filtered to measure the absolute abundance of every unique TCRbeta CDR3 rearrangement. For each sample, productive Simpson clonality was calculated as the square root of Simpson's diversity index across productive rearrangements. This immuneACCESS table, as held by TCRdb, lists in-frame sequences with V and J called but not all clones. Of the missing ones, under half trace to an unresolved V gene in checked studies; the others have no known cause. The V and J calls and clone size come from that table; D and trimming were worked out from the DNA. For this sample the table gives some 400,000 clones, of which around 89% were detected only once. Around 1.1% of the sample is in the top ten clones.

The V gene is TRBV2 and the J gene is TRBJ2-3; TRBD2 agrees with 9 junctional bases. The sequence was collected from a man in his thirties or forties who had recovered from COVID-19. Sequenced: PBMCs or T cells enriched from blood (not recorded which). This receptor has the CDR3 CASRGTSSRTDTQYF. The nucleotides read TGTGCCAGCAGAGGGACTAGCAGCCGCACAGATACGCAGTATTTT.